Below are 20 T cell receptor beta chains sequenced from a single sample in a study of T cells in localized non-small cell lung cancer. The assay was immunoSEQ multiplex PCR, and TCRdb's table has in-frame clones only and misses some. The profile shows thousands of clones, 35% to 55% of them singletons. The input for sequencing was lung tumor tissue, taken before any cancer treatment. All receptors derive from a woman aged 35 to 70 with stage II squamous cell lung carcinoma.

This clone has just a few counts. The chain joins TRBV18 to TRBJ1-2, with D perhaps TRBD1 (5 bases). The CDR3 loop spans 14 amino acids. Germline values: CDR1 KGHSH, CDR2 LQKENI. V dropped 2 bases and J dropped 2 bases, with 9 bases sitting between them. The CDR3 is CASSPMTANYGYTF. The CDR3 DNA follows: TGTGCCAGCTCACCAATGACAGCGAACTATGGCTACACCTTC.

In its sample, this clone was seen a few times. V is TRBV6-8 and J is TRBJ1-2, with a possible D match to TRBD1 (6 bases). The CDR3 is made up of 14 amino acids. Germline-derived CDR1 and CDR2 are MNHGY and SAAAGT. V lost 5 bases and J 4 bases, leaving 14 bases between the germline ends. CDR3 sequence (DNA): TGTGCCAGCAGTCCCAGGGGTTTTGGCTATGGCTACACCTTC. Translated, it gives CASSPRGFGYGYTF.

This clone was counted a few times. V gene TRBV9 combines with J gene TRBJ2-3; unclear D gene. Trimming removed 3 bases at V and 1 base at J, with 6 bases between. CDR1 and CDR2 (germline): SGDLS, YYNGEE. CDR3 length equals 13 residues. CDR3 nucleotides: TGTGCCAGCAGCGACGTCCGCACAGATACGCAGTATTTT. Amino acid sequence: CASSDVRTDTQYF.

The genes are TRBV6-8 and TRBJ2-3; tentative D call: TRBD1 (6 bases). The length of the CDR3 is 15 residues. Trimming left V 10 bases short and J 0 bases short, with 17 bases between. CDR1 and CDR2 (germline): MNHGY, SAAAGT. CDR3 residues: CATTSGQGSTDTQYF. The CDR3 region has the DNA TGTGCCACCACGAGTGGGCAGGGGAGCACAGATACGCAGTATTTT.

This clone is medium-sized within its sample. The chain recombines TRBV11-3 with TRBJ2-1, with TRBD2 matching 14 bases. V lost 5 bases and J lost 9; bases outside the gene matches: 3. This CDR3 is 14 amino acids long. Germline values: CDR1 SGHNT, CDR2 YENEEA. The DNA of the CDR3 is TGTGCCAGCAGCCCGGGGACTAGCGGGGGTGAGCAGTTCTTC. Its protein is CASSPGTSGGEQFF.

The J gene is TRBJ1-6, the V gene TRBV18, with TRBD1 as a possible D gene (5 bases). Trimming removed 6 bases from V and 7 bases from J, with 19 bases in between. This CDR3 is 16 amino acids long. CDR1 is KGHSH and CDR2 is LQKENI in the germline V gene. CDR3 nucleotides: TGTGCCAGCTCTCTCAACGACCAGGGTAGGAATTCACCCCTCCACTTT. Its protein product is CASSLNDQGRNSPLHF.

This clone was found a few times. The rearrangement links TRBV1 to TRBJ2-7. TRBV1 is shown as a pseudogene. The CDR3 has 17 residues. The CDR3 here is CASSQELSEGPRGEQYF. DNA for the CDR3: TGCGCCAGCAGCCAAGAATTGTCCGAGGGACCGAGAGGGGAGCAGTACTTC.

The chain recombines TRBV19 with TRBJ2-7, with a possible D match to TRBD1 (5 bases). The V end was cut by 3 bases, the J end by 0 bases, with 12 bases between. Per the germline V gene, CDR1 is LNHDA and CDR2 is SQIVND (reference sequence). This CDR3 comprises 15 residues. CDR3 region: CASSIYPGISYEQYF. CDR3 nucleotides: TGTGCCAGTAGTATTTACCCAGGGATCTCCTACGAGCAGTACTTC. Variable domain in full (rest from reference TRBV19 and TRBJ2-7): DGGITQSPKYLFRKEGQNVTLSCEQNLNHDAMYWYRQDPGQGLRLIYYSQIVNDFQKGDIAEGYSVSREKKESFPLTVTSAQKNPTAFYLCASSIYPGISYEQYFGPGTRLTVT.

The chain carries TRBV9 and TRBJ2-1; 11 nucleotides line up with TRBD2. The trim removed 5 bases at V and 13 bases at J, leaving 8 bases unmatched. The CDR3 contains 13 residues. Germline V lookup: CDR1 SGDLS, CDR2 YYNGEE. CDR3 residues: CASSGRLAGSQFF. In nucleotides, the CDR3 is TGTGCCAGCAGTGGACGACTAGCGGGGAGTCAGTTCTTC. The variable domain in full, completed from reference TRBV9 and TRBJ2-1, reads DSGVTQTPKHLITATGQRVTLRCSPRSGDLSVYWYQQSLDQGLQFLIQYYNGEERAKGNILERFSAQQFPDLHSELNLSSLELGDSALYFCASSGRLAGSQFFGPGTRLTVL.

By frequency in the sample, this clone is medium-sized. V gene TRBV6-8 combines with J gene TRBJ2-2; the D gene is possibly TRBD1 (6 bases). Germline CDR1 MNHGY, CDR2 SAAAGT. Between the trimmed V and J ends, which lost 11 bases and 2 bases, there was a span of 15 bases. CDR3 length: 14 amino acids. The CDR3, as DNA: TGTGCCGTTACCTCCAGGGGAAACACCGGGGAGCTGTTTTTT. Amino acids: CAVTSRGNTGELFF.

CDR3 in amino acids: CASRQQGALNTEAFF. DNA for the CDR3: TGTGCCAGTAGACAACAGGGGGCCTTGAACACTGAAGCTTTCTTT. The V call is TRBV19, the J call TRBJ1-1; the match to TRBD1 covers 9 bases. Germline CDR1 reads LNHDA; CDR2 reads SQIVND (reference sequence). This CDR3 region has 15 residues. With 6 bases clipped from V and 0 bases from J, the junction kept 5 bases outside the gene matches. The variable domain in full, with the rest retrieved from reference TRBV19 and TRBJ1-1, is DGGITQSPKYLFRKEGQNVTLSCEQNLNHDAMYWYRQDPGQGLRLIYYSQIVNDFQKGDIAEGYSVSREKKESFPLTVTSAQKNPTAFYLCASRQQGALNTEAFFGQGTRLTVV.

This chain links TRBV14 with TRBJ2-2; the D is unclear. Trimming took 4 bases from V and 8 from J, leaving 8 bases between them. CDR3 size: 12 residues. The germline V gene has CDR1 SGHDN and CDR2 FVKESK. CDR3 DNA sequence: TGTGCCAGCAGCCCGGTGGGGGGGGAGCTGTTTTTT. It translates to CASSPVGGELFF.

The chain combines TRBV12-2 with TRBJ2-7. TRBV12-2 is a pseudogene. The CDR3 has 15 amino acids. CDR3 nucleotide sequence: TGTGCAAGTCGCTTAAACGGCTTACTGTCCTACGAGCAGTACGTC. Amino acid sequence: CASRLNGLLSYEQYV.

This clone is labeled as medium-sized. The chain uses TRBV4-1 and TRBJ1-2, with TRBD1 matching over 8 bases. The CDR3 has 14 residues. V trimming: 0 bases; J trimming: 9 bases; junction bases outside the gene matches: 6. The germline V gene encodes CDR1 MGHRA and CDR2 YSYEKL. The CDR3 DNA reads TGCGCCAGCAGCCAAGAAAGGACAGGGTCGAGCTACACCTTC. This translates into CASSQERTGSSYTF.

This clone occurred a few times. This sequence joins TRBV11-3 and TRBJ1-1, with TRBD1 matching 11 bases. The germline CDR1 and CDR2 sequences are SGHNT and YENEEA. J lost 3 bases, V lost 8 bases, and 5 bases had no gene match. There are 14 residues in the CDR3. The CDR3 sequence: CASLGQGADTEAFF. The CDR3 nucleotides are TGTGCCAGCCTAGGACAGGGGGCGGACACTGAAGCTTTCTTT.

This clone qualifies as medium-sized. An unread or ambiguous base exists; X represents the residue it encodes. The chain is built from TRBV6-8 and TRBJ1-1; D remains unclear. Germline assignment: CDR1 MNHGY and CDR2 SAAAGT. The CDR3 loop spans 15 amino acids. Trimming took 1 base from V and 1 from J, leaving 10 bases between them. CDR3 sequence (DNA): TGTGCCAGCAGTTACTTTYCGGGGAGGAACACTGAAGCTTTCTTT. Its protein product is CASSYFXGRNTEAFF.

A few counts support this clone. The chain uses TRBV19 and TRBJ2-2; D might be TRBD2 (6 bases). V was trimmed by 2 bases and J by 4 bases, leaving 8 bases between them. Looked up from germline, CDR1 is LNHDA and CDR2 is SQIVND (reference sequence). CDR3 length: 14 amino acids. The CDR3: CASSIRGTTGELFF. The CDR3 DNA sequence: TGTGCCAGTAGTATACGGGGGACCACCGGGGAGCTGTTTTTT.

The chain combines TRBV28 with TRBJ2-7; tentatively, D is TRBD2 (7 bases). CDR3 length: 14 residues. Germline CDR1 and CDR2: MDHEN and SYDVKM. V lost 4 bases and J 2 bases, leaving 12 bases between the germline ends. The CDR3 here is CASSWGGLPYEQYF. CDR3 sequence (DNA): TGTGCCAGCAGTTGGGGGGGCCTTCCCTACGAGCAGTACTTC.

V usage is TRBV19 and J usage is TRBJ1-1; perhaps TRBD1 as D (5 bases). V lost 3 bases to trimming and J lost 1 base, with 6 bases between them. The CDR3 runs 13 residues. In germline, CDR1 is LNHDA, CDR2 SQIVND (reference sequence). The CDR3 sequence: CASSIQGNTEAFF. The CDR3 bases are TGTGCCAGTAGTATTCAGGGGAACACTGAAGCTTTCTTT.

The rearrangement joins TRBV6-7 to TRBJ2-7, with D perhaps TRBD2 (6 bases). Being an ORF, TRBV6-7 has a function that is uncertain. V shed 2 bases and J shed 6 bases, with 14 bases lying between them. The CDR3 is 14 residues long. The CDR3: CASSYERRASEQYF. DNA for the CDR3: TGTGCCAGCAGTTACGAACGGAGGGCGAGCGAGCAGTACTTC.